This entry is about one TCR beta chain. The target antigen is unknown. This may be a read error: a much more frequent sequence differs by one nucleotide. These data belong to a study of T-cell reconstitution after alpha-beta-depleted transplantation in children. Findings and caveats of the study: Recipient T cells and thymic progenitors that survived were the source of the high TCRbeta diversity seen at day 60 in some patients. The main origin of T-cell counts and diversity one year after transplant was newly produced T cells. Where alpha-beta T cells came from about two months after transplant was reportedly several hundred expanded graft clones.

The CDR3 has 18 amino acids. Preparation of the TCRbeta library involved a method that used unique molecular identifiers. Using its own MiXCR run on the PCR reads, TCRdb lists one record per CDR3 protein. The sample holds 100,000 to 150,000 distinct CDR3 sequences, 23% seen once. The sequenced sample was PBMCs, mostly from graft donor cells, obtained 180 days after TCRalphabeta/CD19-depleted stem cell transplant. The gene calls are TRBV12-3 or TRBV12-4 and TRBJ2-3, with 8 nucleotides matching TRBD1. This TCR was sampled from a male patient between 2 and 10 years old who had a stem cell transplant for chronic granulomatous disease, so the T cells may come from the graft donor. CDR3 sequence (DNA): TGTACCAGCAGTTTAGACCGCTGGACAGGGACCCGCACAGATACGCAGTATTTT. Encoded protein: CTSSLDRWTGTRTDTQYF.